A selection of T cell receptor beta chains follows, all from one sample in a study of OX40 agonist ivuxolimab in advanced cancers. Measured with immunoSEQ multiplex PCR; TCRdb has only the in-frame clones, and not every one. The sample holds tens of thousands of clones; 83% are singletons and the top ten take 1.4%. The source was CD4+ or CD8+ T cells sorted from blood, collected in a trial of the OX40 agonist ivuxolimab. The receptors were gathered from an adult with an advanced solid tumor such as melanoma, head and neck, liver or kidney cancer. The CDR3 runs from the conserved cysteine through the conserved F or W. D genes are given only for firm matches. Clone size is not always given. Where it is, it says once, few, many or a class for expanded clones.

j_call clone_size d_call v_call cdr3_aa cdr3_nt
TRBJ1-2 . . TRBV25-1 CASSAGGGTTNYGYTF TGTGCCAGCAGTGCCGGGGGAGGGACTACTAACTATGGCTACACCTTC
TRBJ2-3 . . TRBV30 CAWSGTSYTQYF TGTGCCTGGAGTGGGACTTCCTATACGCAGTATTTT
TRBJ1-4 . . TRBV5-6 CASSLARGREKLFF TGTGCCAGCAGCTTGGCCAGGGGACGTGAAAAACTGTTTTTT
TRBJ2-2 . TRBD1 TRBV5-1 CASSPMTGTNTGELFF TGCGCCAGCAGCCCGATGACAGGGACGAACACCGGGGAGCTGTTTTTT
TRBJ2-7 . . TRBV14 CASSQAVEAYEQYF TGTGCCAGCAGCCAAGCGGTTGAGGCTTACGAGCAGTACTTC
TRBJ2-1 . TRBD2 TRBV7-9 CASSLQAGGYNEQFF TGTGCCAGCAGCTTGCAGGCGGGGGGATACAATGAGCAGTTCTTC
TRBJ1-2 . . TRBV27 CASSRSAQGMGYGYTF TGTGCCAGCAGTCGCAGCGCCCAGGGGATGGGCTATGGCTACACCTTC
TRBJ2-2 . TRBD1 TRBV5-1 CASSPLGQGSTGELFF TGCGCCAGCAGTCCTCTGGGACAGGGTAGCACCGGGGAGCTGTTTTTT
TRBJ1-4 . . TRBV7-6 CASSLVAQTSTNEKLFF TGTGCCAGCAGCTTAGTAGCGCAGACTTCAACTAATGAAAAACTGTTTTTT
TRBJ1-2 . . TRBV7-2 CASSTSLSGRVEGYTF TGTGCCAGCAGCACCTCGCTAAGCGGCCGTGTGGAGGGCTACACCTTC
TRBJ1-2 . TRBD1 TRBV28 CASSSTGAVHGYTF TGTGCCAGCAGTTCGACAGGGGCTGTACATGGCTACACCTTC
TRBJ2-5 . TRBD1 TRBV2 CASQDRGLETQYF TGTGCCAGTCAGGACAGGGGGCTAGAGACCCAGTACTTC
TRBJ1-5 . . TRBV6-1 CASSFGGESNQPQHF TGTGCCAGCAGTTTTGGGGGAGAGTCCAATCAGCCCCAGCATTTT
TRBJ1-5 . TRBD1 TRBV28 CASSDRAKQPQHF TGTGCCAGCAGTGACAGGGCGAAACAGCCCCAGCATTTT
TRBJ2-5 . . TRBV15 CATSRQGGGTQYF TGTGCCACCAGCAGACAGGGGGGAGGGACCCAGTACTTC
TRBJ2-7 . . TRBV7-2 CASSSLYPNEQYF TGTGCCAGCAGCTCCCTCTACCCAAACGAGCAGTACTTC
TRBJ2-5 . TRBD1 TRBV28 CASSSVGQGEETQYF TGTGCCAGCAGTAGCGTGGGACAGGGGGAAGAGACCCAGTACTTC
TRBJ1-1 . TRBD1 TRBV29-1 CSVEVQGVTEAFF TGCAGCGTGGAGGTACAGGGGGTGACTGAAGCTTTCTTT
TRBJ2-7 . TRBD1 TRBV19 CASGDRGFYEQYF TGTGCCAGTGGCGACAGGGGGTTCTACGAGCAGTACTTC
TRBJ2-2 . . TRBV5-1 CASRDSKRELFF TGCGCCAGCAGGGACAGTAAGAGGGAGCTGTTTTTT
TRBJ2-7 . . TRBV6-5 CASSGPTAEQYF TGTGCCAGCAGTGGCCCTACGGCCGAGCAGTACTTC
TRBJ2-3 once . TRBV19 CASSPAGTDTQYF TGTGCCAGTAGTCCAGCCGGGACAGATACGCAGTATTTT
TRBJ2-7 . . TRBV27 CASSYKGSMYEQYF TGTGCCAGCAGTTATAAGGGTTCCATGTACGAGCAGTACTTC
TRBJ1-6 . . TRBV7-6 CASSLQSASNSPLHF TGTGCCAGCAGCTTACAAAGCGCTTCCAATTCACCCCTCCACTTT
TRBJ2-7 . TRBD2 TRBV18 CASSPLPWSSGATYEQYF TGTGCCAGCTCACCACTTCCTTGGTCTAGCGGGGCAACCTACGAGCAGTACTTC
TRBJ1-1 . TRBD1 TRBV6-1 CASSTTGGAFF TGTGCCAGCAGTACAACAGGGGGTGCTTTCTTT
TRBJ2-7 . . TRBV14 CASSQGSVFYEQYF TGTGCCAGCAGCCAGGGGTCGGTTTTCTACGAGCAGTACTTC
TRBJ2-5 once . TRBV28 CASSLYGPGETQYF TGTGCCAGCAGTTTATACGGTCCCGGAGAGACCCAGTACTTC
TRBJ2-3 . . TRBV10-3 CAISGGDSTDTQYF TGTGCCATCAGTGGGGGGGACTCCACAGATACGCAGTATTTT
TRBJ1-2 . TRBD1 TRBV5-6 CASSFVAWTGDYGYTF TGTGCCAGCAGCTTCGTCGCATGGACAGGGGACTATGGCTACACCTTC
TRBJ2-3 . . TRBV29-1 CSVEGHTDTQYF TGCAGCGTTGAGGGGCACACAGATACGCAGTATTTT
TRBJ1-2 once . TRBV29-1 CSVHAIQGYTF TGCAGCGTCCACGCAATACAGGGCTACACCTTC
TRBJ1-2 . . TRBV5-4 CASSLQGVYGYTF TGTGCCAGCAGCTTACAGGGAGTCTATGGCTACACCTTC
TRBJ2-2 . . TRBV18 CASPKPGTRAGELFF TGTGCCAGCCCAAAACCGGGGACAAGGGCCGGGGAGCTGTTTTTT
TRBJ1-5 . . TRBV20-1 CSARKNQPQHF TGCAGTGCTAGAAAAAATCAGCCCCAGCATTTT
TRBJ1-3 . TRBD1 TRBV4-1 CASSQDSTGRNTIYF TGCGCCAGCAGCCAAGATTCGACAGGGCGAAACACCATATATTTT
TRBJ1-4 . . TRBV21-1 CASSKERGRGEKLFF TGTGCCAGCAGCAAAGAAAGGGGGCGCGGTGAAAAACTGTTTTTT
TRBJ2-3 . TRBD2 TRBV5-4 CASSLAGRTSEDTQYF TGTGCCAGCAGCTTGGCGGGGCGGACTAGCGAAGATACGCAGTATTTT
TRBJ1-4 . . TRBV18 CASSPSREKLFF TGTGCCAGCTCACCAAGTAGAGAAAAACTGTTTTTT
TRBJ2-5 . . TRBV4-1 CASSQAGTYAEETQYF TGCGCCAGCAGCCAAGCCGGGACCTACGCAGAAGAGACCCAGTACTTC
TRBJ2-2 . . TRBV4-2 CASSQDGLTTGELFF TGTGCCAGCAGCCAAGATGGGCTCACCACCGGGGAGCTGTTTTTT
TRBJ1-5 . . TRBV5-8 CASSLGQGGGNQPQHF TGTGCCAGCAGCCTGGGCCAGGGCGGGGGCAATCAGCCCCAGCATTTT
TRBJ1-2 . TRBD1 TRBV5-1 CASSREGQGYYGYTF TGCGCCAGCAGCCGGGAGGGACAGGGGTACTATGGCTACACCTTC
TRBJ2-1 . . TRBV6-5 CASSYSEGSSYNEQFF TGTGCCAGCAGTTACTCGGAGGGTAGCTCCTACAATGAGCAGTTCTTC
TRBJ1-5 . TRBD1 TRBV5-6 CASSLTGGTNQPQHF TGTGCCAGCAGCTTGACAGGGGGCACCAATCAGCCCCAGCATTTT
TRBJ1-2 . . TRBV7-9 CASSLDGYGYTF TGTGCCAGCAGCTTAGACGGCTATGGCTACACCTTC
TRBJ1-6 . . TRBV12-5 CASNAGANNSPLHF TGTGCTAGTAATGCGGGGGCAAATAATTCACCCCTCCACTTT
TRBJ2-6 . . TRBV4-1 CASSPPSGSGANVLTF TGCGCCAGCAGTCCTCCAAGCGGCTCTGGGGCCAACGTCCTGACTTTC
TRBJ2-1 . . TRBV15 CATSRGSGNEQFF TGTGCCACCAGCAGAGGATCGGGGAATGAGCAGTTCTTC
TRBJ1-2 . TRBD1 TRBV5-4 CASGLAGTGGRRDF TGTGCCAGCGGCTTGGCCGGGACAGGCGGAAGGAGGGACTTC
TRBJ2-1 few . TRBV7-6 CASSLGGPNEQFF TGTGCCAGCAGCCTGGGGGGGCCGAATGAGCAGTTCTTC
TRBJ2-1 . TRBD1 TRBV15 CATSRDRVSEQFF TGTGCCACCAGCAGGGACAGGGTTAGTGAGCAGTTCTTC
TRBJ1-1 . . TRBV30 CAWSVSMITEAFF TGTGCCTGGAGTGTCTCCATGATCACTGAAGCTTTCTTT
TRBJ1-1 . TRBD1 TRBV28 CASSSTGAAFF TGTGCCAGCAGCTCTACAGGGGCGGCTTTCTTT